Described below is a single T cell receptor (beta chain) sequence and its context. The ends lost 3 bases at V and 4 bases at J; junction bases unmatched: 4. This CDR3 is 14 amino acids long. The germline gives CDR1 SQVTM, CDR2 ANQGSEA. Next came a second PCR, run for roughly 6 to 11 cycles, which used a sample-barcoded 5' primer along with a J-beta primer mix. TCRdb re-called the 5' RACE reads with MiXCR, one entry per CDR3 protein. The sample lists over 500,000 distinct CDR3 sequences; about 29% were seen once. This record comes from a study of blood T cells in healthy people across ages. These sequences were also reported in another study, on T cells of mothers and their children. This second study says: Once extracted, all RNA went into cDNA synthesis at around 1.4 ug per 15 ul.

The sequenced sample consisted of blood. The chain has TRBV29-1 and TRBJ2-3; 10 nucleotides line up with TRBD2. This clonotype was obtained from a boy aged 2 to 10 in good health. CDR3 in amino acids: CSVELAGVPDTQYF. CDR3 sequence (DNA): TGCAGCGTTGAGCTAGCGGGAGTCCCAGATACGCAGTATTTT.